Detailed here is one T cell receptor (beta chain). The antigen remains undetermined. The primer mix had 60 Vbeta and 13 Jbeta primers. TCRdb's copy holds only in-frame clones and misses some; the assay was immunoSEQ multiplex PCR. Its listing shows some 150,000 clones. The sample is drawn from a study of cytomegalovirus exposure and HLA in healthy donors. Study-wide background: From donors who were HLA-typed, an early data release held approximately 91 million unique TCRs. Study-wide results and caveats: Researchers catalogued 164 TCR beta chains as cytomegalovirus-associated. Later analysis placed DRB1 highest and HLA-C lowest in TCR association rates, which differed by HLA locus. Association of a missense DCLRE1C variant with TCR beta V- and J-gene trimming was reported in a later analysis.

Germline V CDR1 and CDR2: GTSNPN, SVGIG (reference sequence). Trimming removed 1 base from V and 2 bases from J, with 15 bases in between. The CDR3 is made up of 17 amino acids. The source material was PBMCs. The clonotype was recovered from a woman under 30 in good health and CMV-seronegative. The chain has TRBV30 and TRBJ1-6; tentatively, D is TRBD1 (5 bases). CDR3 sequence: CAWSGESTGTYNSPLHF. Here the CDR3 DNA reads TGTGCCTGGAGTGGCGAGTCAACAGGCACCTATAATTCACCCCTCCACTTT.